This record looks at one T cell receptor beta chain sequence and its context. This record comes from a study of shared T cell receptors in the human thymus. Sequencing was performed with immunoSEQ multiplex PCR; in TCRdb, only in-frame clones are kept and a portion is missing. The table records just under 550,000 clones, about 80% of them present only once. The CDR3 runs to 13 residues. Between the trimmed V and J ends, which lost 0 bases and 5 bases, there was a span of 8 bases. Looked up from germline, CDR1 is SGHDN and CDR2 is FVKESK. The same specimen was also included in a second study, on human thymus T cells. This second report adds: Resections from corrective heart surgery supplied the thymus tissue. Related research found strongly overlapping thymic repertoires in unrelated individuals.

Material: thymocytes. The TCR sequence derives from a boy in the first two years of life with a congenital heart defect. The J gene is TRBJ2-7, the V gene TRBV14; the D is unclear. CDR3 region: CASSQDVEDEQYF. The DNA for the CDR3 is TGTGCCAGCAGCCAAGATGTAGAGGACGAGCAGTACTTC.